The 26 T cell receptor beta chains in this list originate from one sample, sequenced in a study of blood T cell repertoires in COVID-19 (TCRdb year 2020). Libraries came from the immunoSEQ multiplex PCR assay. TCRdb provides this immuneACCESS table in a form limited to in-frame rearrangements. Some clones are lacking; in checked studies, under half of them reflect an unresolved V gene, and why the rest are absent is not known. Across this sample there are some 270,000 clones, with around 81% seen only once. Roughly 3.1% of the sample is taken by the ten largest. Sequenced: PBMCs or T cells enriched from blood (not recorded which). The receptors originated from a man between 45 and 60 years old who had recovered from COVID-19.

CDR3 protein: CASSFGLAGLGEQYF. The CDR3 nucleotides are TGCGCCAGCAGCTTTGGACTAGCGGGACTGGGCGAGCAGTACTTC. The chain couples TRBV5-1 to TRBJ2-7; 12 positions agree with TRBD2. CDR1 and CDR2 (germline): SGHRS, YFSETQ. CDR3 length: 15 amino acids. J was trimmed by 6 bases and V by 2 bases; bases with no gene match: 6.

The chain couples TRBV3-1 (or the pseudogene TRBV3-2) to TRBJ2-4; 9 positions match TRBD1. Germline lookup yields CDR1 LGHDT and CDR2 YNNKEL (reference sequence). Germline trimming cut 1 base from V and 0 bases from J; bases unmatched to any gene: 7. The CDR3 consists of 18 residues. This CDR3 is CASSQVSGTGIAKNIQYF. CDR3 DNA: TGTGCCAGCAGCCAAGTATCCGGGACAGGGATAGCCAAAAACATTCAGTACTTC.

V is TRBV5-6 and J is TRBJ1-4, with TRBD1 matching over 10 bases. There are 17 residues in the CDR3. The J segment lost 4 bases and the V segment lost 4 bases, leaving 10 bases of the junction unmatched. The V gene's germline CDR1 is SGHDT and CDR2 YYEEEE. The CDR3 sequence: CASSATGGASGNEKLFF. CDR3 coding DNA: TGTGCCAGCAGCGCGACAGGGGGCGCCTCGGGTAATGAAAAACTGTTTTTT. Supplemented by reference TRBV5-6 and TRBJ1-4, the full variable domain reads DAGVTQSPTHLIKTRGQQVTLRCSPKSGHDTVSWYQQALGQGPQFIFQYYEEEERQRGNFPDRFSGHQFPNYSSELNVNALLLGDSALYLCASSATGGASGNEKLFFGSGTQLSVL.

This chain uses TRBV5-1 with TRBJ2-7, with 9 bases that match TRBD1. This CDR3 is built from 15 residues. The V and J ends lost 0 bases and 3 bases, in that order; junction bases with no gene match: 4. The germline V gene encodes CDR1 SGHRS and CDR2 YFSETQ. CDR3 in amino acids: CASSLGTGGNYEQYF. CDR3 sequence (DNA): TGCGCCAGCAGCTTGGGAACAGGGGGCAACTACGAGCAGTACTTC. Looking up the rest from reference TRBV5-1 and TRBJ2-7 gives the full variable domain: KAGVTQTPRYLIKTRGQQVTLSCSPISGHRSVSWYQQTPGQGLQFLFEYFSETQRNKGNFPGRFSGRQFSNSRSEMNVSTLELGDSALYLCASSLGTGGNYEQYFGPGTRLTVT.

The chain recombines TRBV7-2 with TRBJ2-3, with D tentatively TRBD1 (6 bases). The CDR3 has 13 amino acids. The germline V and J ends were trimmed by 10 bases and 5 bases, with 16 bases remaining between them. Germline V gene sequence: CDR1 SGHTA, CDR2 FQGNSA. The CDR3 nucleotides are TGTGCCACCGTAGATAGGGGGAGAGATACGCAGTATTTT. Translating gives CATVDRGRDTQYF.

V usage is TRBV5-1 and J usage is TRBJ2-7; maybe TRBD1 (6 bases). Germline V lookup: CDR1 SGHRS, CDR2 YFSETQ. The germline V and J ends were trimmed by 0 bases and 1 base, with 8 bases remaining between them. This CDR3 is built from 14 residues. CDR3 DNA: TGCGCCAGCAGCTTGGGCAGGGGTTCCTACGAGCAGTACTTC. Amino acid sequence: CASSLGRGSYEQYF.

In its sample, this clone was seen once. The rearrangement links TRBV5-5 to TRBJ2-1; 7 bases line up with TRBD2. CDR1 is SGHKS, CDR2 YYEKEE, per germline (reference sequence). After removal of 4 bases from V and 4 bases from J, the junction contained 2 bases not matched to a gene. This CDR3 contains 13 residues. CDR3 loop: CASSRGEYNEQFF. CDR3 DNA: TGTGCCAGCAGCCGGGGGGAGTACAATGAGCAGTTCTTC.

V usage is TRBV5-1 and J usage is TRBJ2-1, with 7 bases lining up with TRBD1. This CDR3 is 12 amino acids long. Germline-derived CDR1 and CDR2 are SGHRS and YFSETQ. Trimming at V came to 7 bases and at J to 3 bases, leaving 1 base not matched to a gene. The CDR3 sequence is CASRDSYNEQFF. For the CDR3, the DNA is TGCGCCAGCCGGGACAGCTACAATGAGCAGTTCTTC.

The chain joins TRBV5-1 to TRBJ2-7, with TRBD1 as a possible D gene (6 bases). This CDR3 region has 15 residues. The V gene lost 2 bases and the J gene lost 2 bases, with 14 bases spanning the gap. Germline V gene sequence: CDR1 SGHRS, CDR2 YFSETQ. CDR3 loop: CASSFQGPRTYEQYF. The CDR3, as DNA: TGCGCCAGCAGCTTTCAGGGGCCAAGGACCTACGAGCAGTACTTC. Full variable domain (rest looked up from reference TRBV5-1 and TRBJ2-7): KAGVTQTPRYLIKTRGQQVTLSCSPISGHRSVSWYQQTPGQGLQFLFEYFSETQRNKGNFPGRFSGRQFSNSRSEMNVSTLELGDSALYLCASSFQGPRTYEQYFGPGTRLTVT.

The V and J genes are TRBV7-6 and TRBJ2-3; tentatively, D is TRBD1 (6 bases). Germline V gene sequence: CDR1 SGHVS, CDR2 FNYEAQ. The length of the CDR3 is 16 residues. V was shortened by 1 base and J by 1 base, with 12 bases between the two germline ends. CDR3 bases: TGTGCCAGCAGCTTAGGCAGGGGCTCCCGCACAGATACGCAGTATTTT. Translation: CASSLGRGSRTDTQYF. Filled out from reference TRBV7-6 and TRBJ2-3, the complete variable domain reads GAGVSQSPRYKVTKRGQDVALRCDPISGHVSLYWYRQALGQGPEFLTYFNYEAQQDKSGLPNDRFSAERPEGSISTLTIQRTEQRDSAMYRCASSLGRGSRTDTQYFGPGTRLTVL.

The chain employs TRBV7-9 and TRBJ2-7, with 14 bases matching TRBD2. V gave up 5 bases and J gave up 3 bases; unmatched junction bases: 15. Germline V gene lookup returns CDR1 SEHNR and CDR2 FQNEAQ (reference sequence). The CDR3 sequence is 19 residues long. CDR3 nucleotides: TGTGCCAGCAGCCCTAACTACGGGACTAGCGGGAGTCAGGGCTACGAGCAGTACTTC. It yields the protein CASSPNYGTSGSQGYEQYF.

The CDR3 region is CASSLQGPETQYF. DNA for the CDR3: TGCGCCAGCAGCTTGCAGGGCCCAGAGACCCAGTACTTC. V gene TRBV5-1 combines with J gene TRBJ2-5; TRBD1 might be the D (5 bases). Trimming removed 1 base from V and 4 bases from J, with 8 bases in between. CDR3 length: 13 amino acids. Germline loops: CDR1 SGHRS, CDR2 YFSETQ.

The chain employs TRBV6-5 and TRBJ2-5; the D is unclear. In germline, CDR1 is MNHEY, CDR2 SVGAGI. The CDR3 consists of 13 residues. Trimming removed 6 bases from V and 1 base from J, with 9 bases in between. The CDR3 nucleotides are TGTGCCAGCAGCGCTCGGGTCCAAGAGACCCAGTACTTC. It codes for CASSARVQETQYF.

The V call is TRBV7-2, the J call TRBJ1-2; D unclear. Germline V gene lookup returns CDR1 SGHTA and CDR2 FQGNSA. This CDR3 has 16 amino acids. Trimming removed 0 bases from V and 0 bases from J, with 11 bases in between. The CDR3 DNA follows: TGTGCCAGCAGCTTAGCGCCGGCGGTAGCTAACTATGGCTACACCTTC. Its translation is CASSLAPAVANYGYTF.

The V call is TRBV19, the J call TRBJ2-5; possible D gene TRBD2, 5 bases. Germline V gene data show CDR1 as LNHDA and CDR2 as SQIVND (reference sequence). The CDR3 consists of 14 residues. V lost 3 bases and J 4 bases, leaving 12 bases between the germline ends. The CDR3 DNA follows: TGTGCCAGTAGTATCCGTGCGGGCGTAGAGACCCAGTACTTC. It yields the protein CASSIRAGVETQYF.

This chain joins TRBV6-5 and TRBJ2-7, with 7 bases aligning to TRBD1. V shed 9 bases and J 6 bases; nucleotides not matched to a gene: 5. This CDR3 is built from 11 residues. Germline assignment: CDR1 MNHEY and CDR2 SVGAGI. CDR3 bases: TGTGCCAGGGGACAGTTGGGCGAGCAGTACTTC. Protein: CARGQLGEQYF.

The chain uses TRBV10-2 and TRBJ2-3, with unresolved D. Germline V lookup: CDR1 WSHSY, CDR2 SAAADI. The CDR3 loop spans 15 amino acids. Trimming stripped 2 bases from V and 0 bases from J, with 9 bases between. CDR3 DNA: TGCGCCAGCAGTGAGGGGCAGGCTAGCACAGATACGCAGTATTTT. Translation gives CASSEGQASTDTQYF.

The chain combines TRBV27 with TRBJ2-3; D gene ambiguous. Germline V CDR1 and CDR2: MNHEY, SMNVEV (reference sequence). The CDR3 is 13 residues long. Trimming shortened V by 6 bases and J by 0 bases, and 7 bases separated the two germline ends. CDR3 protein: CASSITSTDTQYF. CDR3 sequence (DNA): TGTGCCAGCAGCATCACTAGCACAGATACGCAGTATTTT.

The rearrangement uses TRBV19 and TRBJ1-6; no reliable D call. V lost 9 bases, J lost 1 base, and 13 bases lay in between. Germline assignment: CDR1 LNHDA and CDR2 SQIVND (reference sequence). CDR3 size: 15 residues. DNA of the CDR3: TGTGCCAGCCGCAAAGTGGAGTCCTATAATTCACCCCTCCACTTT. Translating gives CASRKVESYNSPLHF.

The DNA for the CDR3 is TGTGCCAGCAGCTTAGATTCCGGGACAGGAGCTACGCAGTATTTT. This encodes CASSLDSGTGATQYF. The chain employs TRBV11-3 and TRBJ2-3, with 8 bases fitting TRBD1. This CDR3 comprises 15 residues. V was pared by 0 bases and J by 8 bases, with 7 bases of the junction left unmatched. The germline V gene has CDR1 SGHNT and CDR2 YENEEA.

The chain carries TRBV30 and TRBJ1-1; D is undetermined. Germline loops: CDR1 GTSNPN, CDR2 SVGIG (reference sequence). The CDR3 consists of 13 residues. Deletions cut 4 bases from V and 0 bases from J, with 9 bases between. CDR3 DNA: TGTGCCTGGAAGAGAGACTTGAACACTGAAGCTTTCTTT. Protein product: CAWKRDLNTEAFF.

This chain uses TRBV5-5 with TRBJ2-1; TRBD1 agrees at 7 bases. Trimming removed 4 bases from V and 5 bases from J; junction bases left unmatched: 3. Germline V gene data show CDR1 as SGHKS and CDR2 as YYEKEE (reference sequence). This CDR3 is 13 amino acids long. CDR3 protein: CASSPTGDNEQFF. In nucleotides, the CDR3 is TGTGCCAGCAGCCCCACAGGGGACAATGAGCAGTTCTTC.

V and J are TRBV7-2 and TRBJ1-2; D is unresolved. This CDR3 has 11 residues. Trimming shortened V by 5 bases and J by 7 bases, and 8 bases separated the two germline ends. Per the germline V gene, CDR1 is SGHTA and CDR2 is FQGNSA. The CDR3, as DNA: TGTGCCAGCAGCCTCGAGGTTGGCTACACCTTC. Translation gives CASSLEVGYTF. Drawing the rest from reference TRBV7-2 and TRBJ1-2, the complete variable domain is GAGVSQSPSNKVTEKGKDVELRCDPISGHTALYWYRQSLGQGLEFLIYFQGNSAPDKSGLPSDRFSAERTGGSVSTLTIQRTQQEDSAVYLCASSLEVGYTFGSGTRLTVV.

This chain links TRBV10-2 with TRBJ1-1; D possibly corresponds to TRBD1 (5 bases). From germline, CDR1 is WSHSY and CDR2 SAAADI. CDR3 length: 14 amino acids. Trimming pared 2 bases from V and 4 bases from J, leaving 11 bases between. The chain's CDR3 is CASSESRGGTEAFF. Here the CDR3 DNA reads TGCGCCAGCAGTGAGAGTCGGGGGGGCACTGAAGCTTTCTTT.

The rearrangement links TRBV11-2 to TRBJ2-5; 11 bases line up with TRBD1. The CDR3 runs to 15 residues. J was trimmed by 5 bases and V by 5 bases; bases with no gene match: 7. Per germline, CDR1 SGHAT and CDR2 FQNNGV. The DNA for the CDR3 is TGTGCCAGCAGCAGGACAGGGGGCATCGGTGAGACCCAGTACTTC. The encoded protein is CASSRTGGIGETQYF.

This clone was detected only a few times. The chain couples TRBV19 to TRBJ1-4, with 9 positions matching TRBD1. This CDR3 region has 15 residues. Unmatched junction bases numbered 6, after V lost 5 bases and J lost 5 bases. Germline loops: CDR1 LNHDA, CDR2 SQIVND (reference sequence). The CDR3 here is CASSVGGTGNEKLFF. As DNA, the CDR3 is TGTGCCAGTAGTGTCGGGGGGACAGGGAATGAAAAACTGTTTTTT.